This TCR beta chain is drawn from a study of blood T cells in healthy people across ages. With a J-beta primer mix and a sample-barcoded 5' primer, a second PCR ran about 7 to 11 cycles. Each CDR3 protein gets one entry after TCRdb re-called the 5' RACE reads with MiXCR. The table records 600,000 to 850,000 distinct CDR3 sequences, 25% of them present only once. This clonotype was counted only a few times. V lost 3 bases and J lost 6, with 11 bases in between. The germline V gene encodes CDR1 MDHEN and CDR2 SYDVKM. The CDR3 is made up of 13 amino acids. This same sample was also part of a study on T cells of mothers and their children. That paper states: RNA extracted was entirely used for cDNA synthesis, 1.5 ug per 15 ul.

The sample was blood. The chain has TRBV28 and TRBJ1-2, with D unclear. The clonotype originates from a boy under 18 in good health. In DNA form, the CDR3 reads TGTGCCAGCAGTTTGGTCAGCAGAGATGGCTACACCTTC. Its protein is CASSLVSRDGYTF.